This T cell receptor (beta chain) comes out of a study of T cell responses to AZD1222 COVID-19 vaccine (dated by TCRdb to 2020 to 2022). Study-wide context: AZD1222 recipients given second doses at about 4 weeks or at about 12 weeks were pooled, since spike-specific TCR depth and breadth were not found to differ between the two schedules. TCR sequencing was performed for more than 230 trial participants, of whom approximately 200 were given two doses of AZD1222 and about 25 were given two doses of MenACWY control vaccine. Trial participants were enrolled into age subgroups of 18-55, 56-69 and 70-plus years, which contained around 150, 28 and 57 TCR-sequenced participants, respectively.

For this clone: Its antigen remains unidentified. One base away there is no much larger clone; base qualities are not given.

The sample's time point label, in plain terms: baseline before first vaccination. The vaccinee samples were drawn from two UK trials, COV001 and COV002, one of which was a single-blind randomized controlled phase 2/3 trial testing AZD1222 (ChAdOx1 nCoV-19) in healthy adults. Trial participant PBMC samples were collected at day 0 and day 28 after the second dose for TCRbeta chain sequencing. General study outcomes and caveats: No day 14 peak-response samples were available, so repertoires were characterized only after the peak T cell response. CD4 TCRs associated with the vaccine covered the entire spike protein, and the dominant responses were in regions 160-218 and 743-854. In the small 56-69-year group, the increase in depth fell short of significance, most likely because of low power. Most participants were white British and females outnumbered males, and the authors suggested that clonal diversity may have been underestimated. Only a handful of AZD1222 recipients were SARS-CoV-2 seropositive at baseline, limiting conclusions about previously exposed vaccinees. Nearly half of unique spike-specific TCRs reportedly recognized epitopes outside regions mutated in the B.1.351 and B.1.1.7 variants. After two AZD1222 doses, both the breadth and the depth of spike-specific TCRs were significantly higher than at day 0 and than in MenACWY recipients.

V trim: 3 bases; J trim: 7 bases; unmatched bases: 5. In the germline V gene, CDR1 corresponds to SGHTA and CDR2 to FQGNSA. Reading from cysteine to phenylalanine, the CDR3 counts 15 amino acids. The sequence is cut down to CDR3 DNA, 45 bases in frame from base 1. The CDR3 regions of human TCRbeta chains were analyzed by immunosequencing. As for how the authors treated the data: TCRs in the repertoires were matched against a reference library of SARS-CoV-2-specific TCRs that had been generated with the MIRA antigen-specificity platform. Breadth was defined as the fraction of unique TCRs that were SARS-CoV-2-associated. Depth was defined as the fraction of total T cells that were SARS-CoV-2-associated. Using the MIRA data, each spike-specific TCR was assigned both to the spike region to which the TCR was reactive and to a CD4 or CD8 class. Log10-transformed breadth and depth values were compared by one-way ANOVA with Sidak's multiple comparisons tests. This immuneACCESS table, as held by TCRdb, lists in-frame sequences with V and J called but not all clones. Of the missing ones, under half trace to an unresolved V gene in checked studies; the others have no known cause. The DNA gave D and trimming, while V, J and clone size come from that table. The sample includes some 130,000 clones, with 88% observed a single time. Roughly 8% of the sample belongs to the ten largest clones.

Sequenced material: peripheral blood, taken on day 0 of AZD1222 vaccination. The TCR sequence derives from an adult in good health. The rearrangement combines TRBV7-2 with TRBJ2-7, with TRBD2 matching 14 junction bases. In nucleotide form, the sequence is TGTGCCAGCAGCTTGGGACTAGCGGGAGAGGGGGAGCAGTACTTC. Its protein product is CASSLGLAGEGEQYF.